This T cell receptor (beta chain) was sequenced for a study of cytomegalovirus exposure and HLA in healthy donors. Each donor was nominally healthy when sampled (though unrecorded immune exposures were likely). Notes on this clone: What it binds is unknown.

The PCR contained 60 Vbeta and 13 Jbeta primers. The protocol was immunoSEQ multiplex PCR, while the TCRdb copy is restricted to in-frame clones and leaves out a portion. The table records about 180,000 clones, 80% of them present only once. Germline CDR1 SGHTA, CDR2 FQGTGA. The CDR3 is 15 amino acids. Trimming cost V 3 bases and J 5 bases; bases outside gene matches: 8. Study outcomes and limitations: A later analysis, which compared TCR beta chains of equal frequency, found the HLA-associated ones more clonally expanded.

The sequencing input was PBMCs. The sequence came from a woman under 40 in good health and CMV-seronegative. The chain has TRBV7-3 and TRBJ2-7, with 9 bases identical to TRBD2. In DNA, the CDR3 is TGTGCCAGCAGCTTTGGGCGGGGGGGCCGGAACGAGCAGTACTTC. This codes for CASSFGRGGRNEQYF.